The 20 T cell receptor beta chains below were found in one sample sequenced in a study of blood T cell repertoires in COVID-19. TCRdb's copy holds only in-frame clones and misses some; the assay was immunoSEQ multiplex PCR. The sample has 150,000 to 200,000 clones; approximately 81% are singletons. Sequences were obtained from peripheral blood. The receptors shown here come from a woman aged 70-85 years with COVID-19, enrolled during active disease.

V gene TRBV28 combines with J gene TRBJ1-5, with D hard to call. This CDR3 spans 16 amino acids. Germline V CDR1 and CDR2: MDHEN, SYDVKM. Trimming took 6 bases from V and 2 from J, leaving 17 bases between them. CDR3 sequence: CASRFAVRGGNQPQHF. CDR3 nucleotide sequence: TGTGCCAGCAGATTCGCCGTACGGGGTGGCAATCAGCCCCAGCATTTT.

The chain has TRBV6-2 or TRBV6-3 and TRBJ2-1; 12 positions match TRBD2. The CDR3 runs to 18 residues. V dropped 5 bases and J dropped 0; count of bases not matched to a gene: 8. In germline, CDR1 is MNHEY, CDR2 SVGEGT. The CDR3 region is CASSQPTSGGSSYNEQFF. The CDR3 nucleotides read TGTGCCAGCAGTCAACCGACTAGCGGGGGCAGCTCCTACAATGAGCAGTTCTTC.

The chain carries TRBV3-1 (or the pseudogene TRBV3-2) and TRBJ2-3; 13 bases are a match to TRBD2. The J segment lost 5 bases and the V segment lost 1 base, leaving 6 bases of the junction unmatched. Germline lookup yields CDR1 LGHDT and CDR2 YNNKEL (reference sequence). The CDR3 has 17 residues. DNA for the CDR3: TGTGCCAGCAGCCAAGTAGGCACTAGCGGGGGGGGAGATACGCAGTATTTT. It codes for CASSQVGTSGGGDTQYF.

The genes are TRBV10-3 and TRBJ1-1, with 8 bases lining up with TRBD1. Germline V gives CDR1 ENHRY, CDR2 SYGVKD. The CDR3 spans 14 residues. Germline trimming cut 7 bases from V and 1 base from J; bases unmatched to any gene: 5. DNA of the CDR3: TGTGCCATCAATACCGGGACAGGGAACACTGAAGCTTTCTTT. It yields the protein CAINTGTGNTEAFF.

The chain has TRBV24-1 and TRBJ2-3; no clear D gene. CDR1 and CDR2 (germline): KGHDR, SFDVKD. Between the trimmed V and J ends, which lost 3 bases and 5 bases, there was a span of 5 bases. This CDR3 region has 12 residues. CDR3 region: CATSDRVDTQYF. The CDR3 DNA follows: TGTGCCACCAGTGATCGGGTAGATACGCAGTATTTT.

V gene TRBV4-1 combines with J gene TRBJ1-1; D call uncertain. V gave up 2 bases and J gave up 1 base, with 8 bases separating them. Germline V gene lookup returns CDR1 MGHRA and CDR2 YSYEKL. The CDR3 has 14 amino acids. The CDR3 DNA follows: TGCGCCAGCAGCCAAATAGCAACGAACACTGAAGCTTTCTTT. This codes for CASSQIATNTEAFF.

The genes are TRBV28 and TRBJ2-7, with a weak D call TRBD1 (6 bases). Germline V gene data show CDR1 as MDHEN and CDR2 as SYDVKM. The CDR3 contains 13 residues. Deletions cut 6 bases from V and 9 bases from J, with 18 bases between. CDR3 nucleotides: TGTGCCAGCAGGACAGGTCGGTATGAAGGGCAGTACTTC. Its translation: CASRTGRYEGQYF.

The chain uses TRBV28 and TRBJ2-5; 8 positions match TRBD1. From germline, CDR1 is MDHEN and CDR2 SYDVKM. The ends lost 5 bases at V and 5 bases at J; junction bases unmatched: 4. The CDR3 runs 13 residues. The CDR3 DNA is TGTGCCAGCAGTATCAGGGGGCGGGAGACCCAGTACTTC. This sequence encodes CASSIRGRETQYF.

The chain recombines TRBV7-9 with TRBJ1-2, with 8 positions matching TRBD1. The CDR3 length is 14 residues. The V gene's germline CDR1 is SEHNR and CDR2 FQNEAQ (reference sequence). Trimming cost V 5 bases and J 7 bases; bases outside gene matches: 9. CDR3 amino acids: CASSLRAGGGGYTF. CDR3 in DNA: TGTGCCAGCAGCCTAAGGGCAGGGGGCGGTGGCTACACCTTC.

This chain uses TRBV24-1 with TRBJ2-3, with 7 nucleotides matching TRBD1. CDR1 is KGHDR and CDR2 is SFDVKD in the germline V gene. V was clipped by 4 bases and J by 2 bases; unmatched bases: 5. This CDR3 has 15 amino acids. DNA of the CDR3: TGTGCCACCAGTGACTCGGACAGGAACACAGATACGCAGTATTTT. As protein: CATSDSDRNTDTQYF.

This clone showed up many times. DNA for the CDR3: TGCGCCAGCAGCCAGGGTCTAGCGGGGGTCTACGAGCAGTACTTC. Its translation is CASSQGLAGVYEQYF. The V and J genes are TRBV4-1 and TRBJ2-7; TRBD2 matches at 10 bases. This CDR3 is 15 amino acids long. The V gene end was trimmed by 3 bases and the J gene end by 3 bases; junction bases not matched to a gene: 5. Germline assignment: CDR1 MGHRA and CDR2 YSYEKL.

This clone was seen a handful of times. Other DNA sequences in this specimen translate into the identical CDR3. This sequence joins TRBV5-8 and TRBJ1-1; D remains unclear. Trimming shortened V by 4 bases and J by 3 bases, and 16 bases separated the two germline ends. Per germline, CDR1 SGHTS and CDR2 YDEGEE. CDR3 length equals 15 residues. The CDR3 region has the DNA TGTGCCAGCAGCCTCTACTCGGGGTTCGACACTGAAGCTTTCTTT. Encoded protein: CASSLYSGFDTEAFF. Using reference TRBV5-8 and TRBJ1-1 for the parts outside the CDR3, the full variable domain is EAGVTQSPTHLIKTRGQQATLRCSPISGHTSVYWYQQALGLGLQFLLWYDEGEERNRGNFPPRFSGRQFPNYSSELNVNALELEDSALYLCASSLYSGFDTEAFFGQGTRLTVV.

The chain has TRBV11-3 and TRBJ2-3, with D tentatively TRBD2 (6 bases). Trimming shortened V by 4 bases and J by 3 bases, and 14 bases separated the two germline ends. This CDR3 spans 15 amino acids. The germline CDR1 and CDR2 sequences are SGHNT and YENEEA. The CDR3: CASSSGRGGTDTQYF. The CDR3 coding sequence is TGTGCCAGCAGCTCAGGGCGGGGTGGGACAGATACGCAGTATTTT.

The chain couples TRBV27 to TRBJ1-2; D remains unclear. The CDR3 extends over 15 amino acids. The V end was cut by 8 bases, the J end by 1 base, with 17 bases between. Per germline, CDR1 MNHEY and CDR2 SMNVEV (reference sequence). CDR3 bases: TGTGCCAGCCGGCGGTTAAGGCAGATTAACTATGGCTACACCTTC. It yields the protein CASRRLRQINYGYTF.

This clone is a singleton in its sample. The chain carries TRBV9 and TRBJ2-5, with TRBD2 as a possible D gene (5 bases). Germline V CDR1 and CDR2: SGDLS, YYNGEE. The CDR3 spans 15 residues. V lost 3 bases, J lost 1 base, and 13 bases lay in between. In DNA form, the CDR3 reads TGTGCCAGCAGCGCCCGAGCGGCCCTCCAAGAGACCCAGTACTTC. This codes for CASSARAALQETQYF.

The rearrangement links TRBV30 to TRBJ2-2; 10 nucleotides line up with TRBD1. The trim removed 5 bases at V and 4 bases at J, leaving 10 bases unmatched. Germline V CDR1 and CDR2: GTSNPN, SVGIG (reference sequence). This CDR3 is 16 amino acids long. CDR3 sequence reads: CAWYMGGQGLTGELFF. The DNA for the CDR3 is TGTGCCTGGTATATGGGGGGACAGGGGCTCACCGGGGAGCTGTTTTTT.

The V gene is TRBV10-3, the J gene TRBJ1-3; 10 nucleotides line up with TRBD1. Trimming removed 1 base from V and 7 bases from J; junction bases left unmatched: 7. Germline lookup yields CDR1 ENHRY and CDR2 SYGVKD. The CDR3 has 16 residues. This chain's CDR3 is CAISEFLTGGTNTIYF. The DNA of the CDR3 is TGTGCCATCAGTGAGTTTCTGACAGGGGGCACGAACACCATATATTTT.

The chain carries TRBV9 and TRBJ2-1; D is unclear. This CDR3 region has 12 residues. Germline assignment: CDR1 SGDLS and CDR2 YYNGEE. Trimming removed 0 bases from V and 7 bases from J, with 5 bases in between. CDR3 DNA: TGTGCCAGCAGCGTAGCCCGGAATGAGCAGTTCTTC. Translating it yields CASSVARNEQFF. The full variable domain, completed using reference TRBV9 and TRBJ2-1, is DSGVTQTPKHLITATGQRVTLRCSPRSGDLSVYWYQQSLDQGLQFLIQYYNGEERAKGNILERFSAQQFPDLHSELNLSSLELGDSALYFCASSVARNEQFFGPGTRLTVL.

J is TRBJ1-4 and V is TRBV5-4, with 9 bases fitting TRBD1. Germline CDR1 is SGHNT and CDR2 is YYREEE (reference sequence). V lost 2 bases, J lost 8 bases, and 4 bases stayed unmatched. The CDR3 runs to 14 residues. The CDR3, as DNA: TGTGCCAGCAGCTTACAGGGGGCTATGGAAAAACTGTTTTTT. This sequence encodes CASSLQGAMEKLFF.

The rearrangement uses TRBV28 and TRBJ2-1; TRBD2 is a possible D gene (6 bases). The V and J ends lost 10 bases and 1 base respectively, with 17 bases between them. This CDR3 has 15 amino acids. Germline CDR1 MDHEN, CDR2 SYDVKM. The CDR3 nucleotides are TGTGCCACCGCCCTTCCGGGGGTTTCCTACAATGAGCAGTTCTTC. Encoded protein: CATALPGVSYNEQFF.